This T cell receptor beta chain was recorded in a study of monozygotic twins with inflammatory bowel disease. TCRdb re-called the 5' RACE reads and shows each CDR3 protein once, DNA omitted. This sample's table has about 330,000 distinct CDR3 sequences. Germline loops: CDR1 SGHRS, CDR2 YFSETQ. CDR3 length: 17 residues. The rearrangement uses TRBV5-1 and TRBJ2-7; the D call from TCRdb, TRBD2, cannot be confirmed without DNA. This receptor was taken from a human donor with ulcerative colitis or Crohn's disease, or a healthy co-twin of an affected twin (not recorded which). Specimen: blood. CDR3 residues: CASSLALSGDSSYEQYF. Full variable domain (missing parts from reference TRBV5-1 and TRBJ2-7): KAGVTQTPRYLIKTRGQQVTLSCSPISGHRSVSWYQQTPGQGLQFLFEYFSETQRNKGNFPGRFSGRQFSNSRSEMNVSTLELGDSALYLCASSLALSGDSSYEQYFGPGTRLTVT.